This TCR beta chain was captured in a study of spatial heterogeneity in lung cancer (dated by TCRdb to the late 2010s). Concerning the study at large: Beta-chain transcripts were consistently detected in greater numbers than alpha-chain transcripts, which likely reflected higher beta-chain transcript abundance. Both alpha and beta chains were TCR-sequenced in samples taken at surgery, namely 220 tumor regions, around 64 matched nontumor lung samples and just over 55 PBMC samples. TCR repertoire features were related to nonsynonymous mutation counts determined by whole-exome sequencing of tumor tissue. TCR alpha and beta repertoires were quantitatively compared across multiple tumor regions, matched nontumor lung and blood in non-small cell lung cancer. In the raw uncorrected reads, each unique combination of TCR and UMI appeared more than ten times on average.

The label giving this sample's time point can be read as: sample taken at primary tumor resection. The donors were 65 to 90 patients from the lung TRACERx cohort who had early-stage, untreated non-small cell lung cancer. For TCR sequencing, whole RNA was extracted from tumor and nontumor lung tissue, or from cryopreserved PBMC samples, and no cell sorting was done. Only patients with enough RNA available from two or more tumor regions were chosen for TCR sequencing. A lung pathologist reviewed the tumor and adjacent nontumor lung specimens before the specimens were selected. The library was produced with 5' RACE. Instrument on record: NextSeq 500. The TCR library protocol attached a unique molecular identifier to each TCR cDNA molecule to allow correction of PCR and sequencing errors. In the source study's methods: TCR identification, UMI-based error correction and CDR3 extraction were all carried out with Decombinator tools. TCRs above a frequency of 2 per 1,000, corresponding to the top 1% of the tumor frequency distribution, were defined as expanded. Renyi diversity was calculated using the R vegan package after each repertoire was subsampled 100 times to 5,000 TCRs. CDR3 similarity networks were constructed using string-kernel similarity of amino acid triplets, with links drawn between CDR3s whose pairwise similarity was above 0.82. TCRdb passed the public sequencing reads through fastp at Q25 and MiXCR, retaining productive beta sequences. All rows with the same CDR3 protein become a single entry with the most common DNA and genes. TCRdb's processing, not the study's, gives the V and J calls here. Across this sample there are about 6,200 distinct CDR3 sequences, with more than 15% seen only once. The ten largest clones capture about a sixth of the sample.

Study-wide conclusions, independent of this receptor: Additional single-cell paired TCR alpha and beta sequencing was considered necessary to confirm, at a functional level, the hypothesis that regional TCRs recognize regional mutations.

This clonotype was recorded many times. No antigen is known for it. Nothing much larger sits one base from this clone, and base qualities are not available. The TCR originated in a male donor with early-stage non-small cell lung cancer. The sequences come from normal lung tissue next to the tumor, collected at surgery.

The CDR3 protein: CASSPTNEKLFF. In nucleotide form, the sequence is TGTGCCAGCAGCCCAACTAATGAAAAACTGTTTTTT. The chain joins TRBV7-9 to TRBJ1-4, with no D gene named confidently. The junction shows trimming of 5 bases on V and 0 bases on J, plus 1 base between the germline ends. The germline V gene (reference sequence) gives CDR1 as SEHNR and CDR2 as FQNEAQ. The CDR3 numbers 12 residues from cysteine through phenylalanine. Solely the CDR3 DNA is kept, with 36 bases framed from the first base.